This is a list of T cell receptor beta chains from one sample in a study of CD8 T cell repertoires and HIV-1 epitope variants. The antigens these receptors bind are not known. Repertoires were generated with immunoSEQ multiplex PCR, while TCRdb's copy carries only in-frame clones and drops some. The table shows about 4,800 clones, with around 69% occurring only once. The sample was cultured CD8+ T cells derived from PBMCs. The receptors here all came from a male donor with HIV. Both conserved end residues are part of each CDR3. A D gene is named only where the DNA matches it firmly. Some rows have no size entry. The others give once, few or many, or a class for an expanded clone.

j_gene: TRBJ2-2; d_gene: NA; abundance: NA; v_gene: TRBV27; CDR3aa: CASSALMNTGELFF; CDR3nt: TGTGCCAGCAGTGCCTTGATGAACACCGGGGAGCTGTTTTTT
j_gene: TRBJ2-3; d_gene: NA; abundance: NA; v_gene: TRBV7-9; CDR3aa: CASSLLRGTDTQYF; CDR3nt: TGTGCCAGCAGCTTACTAAGGGGCACAGATACGCAGTATTTT
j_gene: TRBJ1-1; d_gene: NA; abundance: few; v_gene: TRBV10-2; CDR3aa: CASSELELYTEAFF; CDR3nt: TGCGCCAGCAGTGAGTTGGAACTTTACACTGAAGCTTTCTTT
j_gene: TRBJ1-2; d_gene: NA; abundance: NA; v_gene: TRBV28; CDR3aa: CASSAGEDYGYTF; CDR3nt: TGTGCCAGCAGTGCCGGGGAGGACTATGGCTACACCTTC
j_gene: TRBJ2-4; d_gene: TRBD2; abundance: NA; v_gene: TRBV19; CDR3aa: CASNDRRWGGLAENIQYF; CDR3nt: TGTGCCAGTAACGATCGGAGGTGGGGGGGACTAGCGGAAAACATTCAGTACTTC
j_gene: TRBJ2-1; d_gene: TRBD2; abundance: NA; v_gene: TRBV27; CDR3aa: CASSSTSGSPYNEQFF; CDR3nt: TGTGCCAGCAGTAGCACTAGCGGGAGTCCCTACAATGAGCAGTTCTTC
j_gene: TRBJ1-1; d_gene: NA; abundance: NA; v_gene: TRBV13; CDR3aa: CASSLVGVLGTEAFF; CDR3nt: TGTGCCAGCAGCTTAGTTGGGGTTCTCGGCACTGAAGCTTTCTTT
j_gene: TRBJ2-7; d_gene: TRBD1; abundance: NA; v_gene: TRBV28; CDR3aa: CASTPGTGVHYEQYF; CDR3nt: TGTGCCAGCACACCAGGGACAGGGGTTCACTACGAGCAGTACTTC
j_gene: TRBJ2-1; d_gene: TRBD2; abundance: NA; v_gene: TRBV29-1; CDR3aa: CSVEGTSGGYNEQFF; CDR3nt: TGCAGCGTTGAAGGGACTAGCGGGGGCTACAATGAGCAGTTCTTC
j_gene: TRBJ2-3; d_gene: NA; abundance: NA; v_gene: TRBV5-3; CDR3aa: CARTPLEGQYF; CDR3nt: TGTGCCAGAACCCCCTTGGAGGGGCAGTATTTT
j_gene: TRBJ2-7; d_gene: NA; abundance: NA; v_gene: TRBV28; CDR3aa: CASSLLDSYEQYF; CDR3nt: TGTGCCAGCAGTTTATTAGACAGCTACGAGCAGTACTTC
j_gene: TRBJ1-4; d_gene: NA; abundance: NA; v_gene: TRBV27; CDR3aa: CASSPWTDEDEKLFF; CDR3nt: TGTGCCAGCAGTCCTTGGACAGATGAGGATGAAAAACTGTTTTTT
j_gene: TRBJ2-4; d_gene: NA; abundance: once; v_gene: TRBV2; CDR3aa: CASSEIETTLAKNIQYF; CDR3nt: TGTGCCAGCAGTGAAATCGAGACTACCTTAGCCAAAAACATTCAGTACTTC
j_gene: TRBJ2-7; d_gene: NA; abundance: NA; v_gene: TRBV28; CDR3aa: CASSVSSGTVSYEQYF; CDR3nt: TGTGCCAGCAGTGTATCCTCCGGGACGGTGTCCTACGAGCAGTACTTC
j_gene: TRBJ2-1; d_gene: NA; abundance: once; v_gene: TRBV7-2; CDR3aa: CASSLQPRNEQFF; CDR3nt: TGTGCCAGCAGCTTACAACCACGGAATGAGCAGTTCTTC
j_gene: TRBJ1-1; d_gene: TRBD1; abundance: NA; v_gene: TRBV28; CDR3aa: CASSSQGAEAFF; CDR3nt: TGTGCCAGCAGTTCTCAGGGGGCTGAAGCTTTCTTT
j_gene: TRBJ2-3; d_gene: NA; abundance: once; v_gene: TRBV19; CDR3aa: CASTSTSTDTQYF; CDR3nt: TGTGCCAGTACCTCGACATCCACAGATACGCAGTATTTT
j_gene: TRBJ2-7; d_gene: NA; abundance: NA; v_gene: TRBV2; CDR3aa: CASSENGPSYEQYF; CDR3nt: TGTGCCAGCAGTGAAAACGGGCCCTCCTACGAGCAGTACTTC
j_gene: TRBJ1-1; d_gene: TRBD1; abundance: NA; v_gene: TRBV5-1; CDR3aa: CASSSSTGGGSTEAFF; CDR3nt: TGCGCCAGCAGCTCATCGACAGGGGGCGGGAGCACTGAAGCTTTCTTT
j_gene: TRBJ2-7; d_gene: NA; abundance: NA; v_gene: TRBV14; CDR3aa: CASSQVPVDLDEQYF; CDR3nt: TGTGCCAGCAGCCAAGTTCCTGTCGACCTGGACGAGCAGTACTTC
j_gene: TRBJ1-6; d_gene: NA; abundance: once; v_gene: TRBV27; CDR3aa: CASSIGLSPLHF; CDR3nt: TGTGCCAGCAGCATAGGACTTTCACCCCTCCACTTT
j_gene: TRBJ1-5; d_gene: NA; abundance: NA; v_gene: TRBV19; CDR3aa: CASSMSLGNQPQHF; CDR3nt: TGTGCCAGTAGTATGTCCCTGGGCAATCAGCCCCAGCATTTT
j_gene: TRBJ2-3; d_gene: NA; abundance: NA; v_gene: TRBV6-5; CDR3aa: CASSYSGAGDTQYF; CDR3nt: TGTGCCAGCAGTTACTCGGGGGCCGGAGATACGCAGTATTTT
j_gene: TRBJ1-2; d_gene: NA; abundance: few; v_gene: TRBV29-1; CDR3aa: CSVVDTTNYGYTF; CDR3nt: TGCAGCGTTGTGGACACTACTAACTATGGCTACACCTTC
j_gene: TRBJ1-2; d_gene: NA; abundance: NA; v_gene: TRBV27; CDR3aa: CASSLSLGAGKAYGYTF; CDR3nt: TGTGCCAGCAGTTTAAGTCTGGGGGCGGGGAAGGCCTATGGCTACACCTTC
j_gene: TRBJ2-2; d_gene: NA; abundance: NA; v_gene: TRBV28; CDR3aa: CASGLSAGELFF; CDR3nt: TGTGCCAGCGGGTTGTCTGCCGGGGAGCTGTTTTTT
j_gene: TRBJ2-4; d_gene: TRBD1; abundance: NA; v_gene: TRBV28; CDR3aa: CASSWSRRRQGARIGTKNIQYF; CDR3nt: TGTGCCAGCAGTTGGTCGCGTCGTAGACAGGGGGCTAGGATCGGGACCAAAAACATTCAGTACTTC
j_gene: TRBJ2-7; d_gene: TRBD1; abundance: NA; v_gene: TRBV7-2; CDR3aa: CASSHIAGTGEQYF; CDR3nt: TGTGCCAGCAGCCATATAGCAGGGACAGGGGAGCAGTACTTC
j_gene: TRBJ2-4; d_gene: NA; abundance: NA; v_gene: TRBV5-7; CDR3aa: CASSGGWRDWDKNIQYF; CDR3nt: TGTGCCAGCAGCGGCGGGTGGAGGGATTGGGACAAAAACATTCAGTACTTC
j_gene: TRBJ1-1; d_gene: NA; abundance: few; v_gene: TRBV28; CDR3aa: CASSFRGWGTEAFF; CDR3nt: TGTGCCAGCAGTTTTCGGGGATGGGGCACTGAAGCTTTCTTT
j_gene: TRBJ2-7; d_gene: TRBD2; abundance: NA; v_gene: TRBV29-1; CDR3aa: CSASGSYEQYF; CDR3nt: TGCAGCGCGAGCGGGAGCTACGAGCAGTACTTC
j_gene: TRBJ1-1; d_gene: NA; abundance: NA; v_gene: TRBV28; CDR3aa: CASSLYWNTEAFF; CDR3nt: TGTGCCAGCAGTTTATACTGGAACACTGAAGCTTTCTTT
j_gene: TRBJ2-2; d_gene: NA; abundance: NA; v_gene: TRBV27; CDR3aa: CASRSHNTGELFF; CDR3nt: TGTGCCAGCAGAAGTCATAACACCGGGGAGCTGTTTTTT
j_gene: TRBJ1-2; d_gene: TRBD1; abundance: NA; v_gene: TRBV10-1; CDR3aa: CASSPQGTHGYTF; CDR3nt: TGCGCCAGCAGTCCACAGGGGACACATGGCTACACCTTC
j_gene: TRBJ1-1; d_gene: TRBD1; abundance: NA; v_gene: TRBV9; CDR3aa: CASSVGTGEGTEAFF; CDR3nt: TGTGCCAGCAGCGTAGGAACAGGGGAGGGGACTGAAGCTTTCTTT
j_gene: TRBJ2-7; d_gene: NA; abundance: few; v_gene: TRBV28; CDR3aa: CASSLITYEQYF; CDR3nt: TGTGCCAGCAGTCTAATTACCTACGAGCAGTACTTC
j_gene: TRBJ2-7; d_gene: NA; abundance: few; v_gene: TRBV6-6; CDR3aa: CASRPIGGYEQYF; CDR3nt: TGTGCCAGCAGACCTATTGGGGGCTACGAGCAGTACTTC
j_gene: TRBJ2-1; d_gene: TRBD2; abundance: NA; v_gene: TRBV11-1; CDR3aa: CASSGELAGAAYNEQFF; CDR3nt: TGTGCCAGCAGCGGAGAACTAGCGGGAGCGGCCTACAATGAGCAGTTCTTC
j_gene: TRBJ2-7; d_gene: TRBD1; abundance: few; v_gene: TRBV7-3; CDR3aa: CASSRDSSYEQYF; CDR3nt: TGTGCCAGCAGCCGGGACAGCTCCTACGAGCAGTACTTC
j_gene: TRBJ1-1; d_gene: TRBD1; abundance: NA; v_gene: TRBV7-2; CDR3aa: CASSQGGGSEAFF; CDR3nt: TGTGCCAGCAGCCAGGGGGGCGGATCTGAAGCTTTCTTT
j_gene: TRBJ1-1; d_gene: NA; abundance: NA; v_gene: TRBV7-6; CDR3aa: CASSPPGVGRNTEAFF; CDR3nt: TGTGCCAGCAGCCCGCCAGGGGTAGGGAGAAACACTGAAGCTTTCTTT